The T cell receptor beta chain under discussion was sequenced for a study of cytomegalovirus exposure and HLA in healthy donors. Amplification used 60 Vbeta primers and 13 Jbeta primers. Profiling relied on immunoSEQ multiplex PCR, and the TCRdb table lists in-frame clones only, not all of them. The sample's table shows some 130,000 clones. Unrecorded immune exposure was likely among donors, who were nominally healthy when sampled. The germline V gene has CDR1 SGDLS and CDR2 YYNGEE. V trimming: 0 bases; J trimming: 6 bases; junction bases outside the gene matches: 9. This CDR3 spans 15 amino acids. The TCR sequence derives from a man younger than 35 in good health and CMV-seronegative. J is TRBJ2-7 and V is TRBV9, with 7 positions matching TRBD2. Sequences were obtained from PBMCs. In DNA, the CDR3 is TGTGCCAGCAGCGTAGTGGGAGGGCCTTTGCGCGAGCAGTACTTC. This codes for CASSVVGGPLREQYF.